This T cell receptor (beta chain) was obtained from a study of tumor and adjacent non-tumor tissue in lung cancer. The template was RNA from unsorted bulk tissue. This non-tumor lung sample came from over 3 cm beyond the tumor edge. Between August and November 2014, newly diagnosed, chemotherapy-naive lung cancer patients underwent thoracic surgery in China. The study's findings and limits: Top 100 clones took a larger repertoire share in normal lung.

Three rounds of nested PCR, following a modified ARM-PCR protocol, produced the TCRbeta library. TCRdb itself ran the multiplex PCR reads through MiXCR, one entry per CDR3 protein. The data contain more than 75,000 distinct CDR3 sequences, 80% of them singletons. To note about this clonotype: The antigen is unknown. At one of its ends the junction is not consistent with the germline gene, which may arise from a read error.

From germline, CDR1 is SQVTM and CDR2 ANQGSEA. The CDR3 is made up of 14 amino acids. Sequenced sample: distant non-tumor lung tissue. This sequence was found in a man aged 60-69 years with small cell lung cancer. This sequence joins TRBV29-1 and TRBJ1-1, with D tentatively TRBD1 (5 bases). CDR3 DNA sequence: TGCAGCGTTGAGGAGGACACGATGGGCACTGAGGCTTTCTTT. Its translation: CSVEEDTMGTEAFF.